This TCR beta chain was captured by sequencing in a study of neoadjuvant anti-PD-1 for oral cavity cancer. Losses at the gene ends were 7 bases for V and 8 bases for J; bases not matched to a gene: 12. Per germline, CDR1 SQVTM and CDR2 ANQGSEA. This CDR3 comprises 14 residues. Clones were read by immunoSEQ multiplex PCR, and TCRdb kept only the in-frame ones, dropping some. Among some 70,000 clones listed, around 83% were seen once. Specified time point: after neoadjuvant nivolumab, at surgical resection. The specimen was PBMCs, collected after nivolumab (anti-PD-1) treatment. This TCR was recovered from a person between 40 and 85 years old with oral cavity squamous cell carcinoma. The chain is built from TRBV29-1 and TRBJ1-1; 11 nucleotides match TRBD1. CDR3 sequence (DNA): TGCAGCGCCGACCGGGACAGGGGGAAAGAAGAAGCTTTCTTT. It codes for CSADRDRGKEEAFF.